This T cell receptor beta chain was recovered during a study of beta chain features in type 1 diabetes. This clone occurred a few times. The antigen is not known. Sequenced material consisted of expressed TCRB transcripts (all of the isolated RNA was reverse transcribed). Libraries were prepared by immunoSEQ multiplex PCR; TCRdb keeps only in-frame clonotypes and omits some of them. The table has under 250,000 clones, 25% to 30% seen once. Trimming at V came to 6 bases and at J to 4 bases, leaving 3 bases not matched to a gene. The CDR3 is made up of 14 amino acids. Germline V gene data show CDR1 as MNHEY and CDR2 as SMNVEV (reference sequence). Sorted populations all had greater than 95% purity. Overall study findings and caveats: Patients and controls would share equally any PCR tilt toward shorter templates.

Material for sequencing was central memory CD4+ T cells from blood. The source of this sequence is a man between 25 and 39 years old in good health. V gene TRBV27 combines with J gene TRBJ2-1; 10 bases line up with TRBD1. CDR3 sequence: CASRGTGEYNEQFF. The DNA of the CDR3 is TGTGCCAGCAGAGGGACAGGGGAGTACAATGAGCAGTTCTTC.